The present T cell receptor beta chain was sequenced within a study of monozygotic twins with inflammatory bowel disease. For each CDR3 protein, TCRdb gives one entry from its re-call of the 5' RACE reads, without DNA. The sample includes around 370,000 distinct CDR3 sequences. CDR3 length equals 15 residues. Germline V CDR1 and CDR2: SGHVS, FNYEAQ. Sequencing used blood. This rearrangement joins TRBV7-6 to TRBJ2-7; TCRdb proposes TRBD1, but this gene call is untestable without DNA. The TCR sequence derives from a human donor with ulcerative colitis or Crohn's disease, or a healthy co-twin of an affected twin (not recorded which). The chain's CDR3 is CASSSGGAGSYEQYF.